This TCR beta chain appears in the sequencing data of a study of T cell changes during pregnancy in multiple sclerosis. This CDR3 has 15 amino acids. The V segment lost 2 bases and the J segment 4 bases; nucleotides outside the gene matches: 7. Germline CDR1 reads MNHEY; CDR2 reads SMNVEV (reference sequence). Libraries were prepared by immunoSEQ multiplex PCR; TCRdb keeps only in-frame clonotypes and omits some of them. Of around 85,000 clones in the sample, 91% were seen once. The chain couples TRBV27 to TRBJ1-1; 7 nucleotides agree with TRBD1. The sample here was PBMCs, taken in the first trimester of pregnancy. This receptor was taken from a female donor in good health, serving as a control in a pregnancy study. Some clones in this sample may be carry-over from other donors' samples. The CDR3 loop reads CASSLKGGWGTEAFF. The CDR3 nucleotides are TGTGCCAGCAGTTTAAAAGGGGGCTGGGGCACTGAAGCTTTCTTT.